These 14 T cell receptor beta chains originate from one sample sequenced in a study of blood T cell repertoires in COVID-19. TCRdb's copy holds only in-frame clones and misses some; the assay was immunoSEQ multiplex PCR. The sample shows some 300,000 clones, 70% to 90% of them seen only once. The sample comprised peripheral blood. These receptors were collected from a man aged 65 to 85 with acute or convalescent COVID-19.

The CDR3 nucleotides read TGTGCCAGCGGCCCCTCCGGGACAGTGTCCTACGAGCAGTACTTC. This sequence encodes CASGPSGTVSYEQYF. V gene TRBV6-5 combines with J gene TRBJ2-7, with TRBD1 matching 7 bases. The V and J ends lost 8 bases and 1 base, in that order; junction bases with no gene match: 11. The CDR3 length is 15 residues. Germline-derived CDR1 and CDR2 are MNHEY and SVGAGI.

The rearrangement joins TRBV7-2 to TRBJ2-7, with 7 bases matching TRBD2. This CDR3 is built from 15 residues. CDR1 is SGHTA, CDR2 FQGNSA, per germline. V was clipped by 1 base and J by 4 bases; unmatched bases: 7. CDR3 sequence (DNA): TGTGCCAGCAGCTTAGAGGCGGGGGTCTCTTACGAGCAGTACTTC. Protein: CASSLEAGVSYEQYF.

The chain joins TRBV5-6 to TRBJ2-5; TRBD2 aligns across 11 bases. This CDR3 is 18 amino acids long. Germline V CDR1 and CDR2: SGHDT, YYEEEE. J gave up 4 bases and V 4 bases, and 15 bases lay outside the gene matches. The CDR3 DNA reads TGTGCCAGCAGCCCGCCCCCAGAGACTAGCGGGGTAGGAGAGACCCAGTACTTC. As protein: CASSPPPETSGVGETQYF.

Only a few counts were recorded for this clone. CDR3 sequence: CAISRQGGDYEQYF. CDR3 coding DNA: TGTGCCATCAGTAGACAGGGAGGAGACTACGAGCAGTACTTC. The rearrangement links TRBV10-3 to TRBJ2-7; D possibly corresponds to TRBD1 (7 bases). The germline CDR1 and CDR2 sequences are ENHRY and SYGVKD. V dropped 5 bases and J dropped 3 bases, with 14 bases sitting between them. This CDR3 contains 14 residues.

V gene TRBV18 combines with J gene TRBJ1-1; D gene ambiguous. This CDR3 has 16 residues. CDR1 and CDR2 (germline): KGHSH, LQKENI. Trimming took 4 bases from V and 0 from J, leaving 15 bases between them. The CDR3 DNA reads TGTGCCAGCTCACGAGAAAGTGCGGTAATGAACACTGAAGCTTTCTTT. This gives the protein CASSRESAVMNTEAFF.

This clone has only a few counts. V is TRBV19 and J is TRBJ1-5; TRBD1 matches 7 bases. The CDR3 loop spans 14 amino acids. The germline V gene encodes CDR1 LNHDA and CDR2 SQIVND (reference sequence). The trim removed 4 bases at V and 6 bases at J, leaving 6 bases unmatched. In DNA form, the CDR3 reads TGTGCCAGTAGTAGCGAACAGGGGCCTCAGCCCCAGCATTTT. Translating it yields CASSSEQGPQPQHF. The full variable domain, in which reference TRBV19 and TRBJ1-5 provide the parts outside the CDR3, is DGGITQSPKYLFRKEGQNVTLSCEQNLNHDAMYWYRQDPGQGLRLIYYSQIVNDFQKGDIAEGYSVSREKKESFPLTVTSAQKNPTAFYLCASSSEQGPQPQHFGDGTRLSIL.

This chain links TRBV28 with TRBJ1-5; maybe TRBD1 (6 bases). Between the trimmed V and J ends, which lost 6 bases and 5 bases, there was a span of 14 bases. CDR3 length: 14 amino acids. Germline V CDR1 and CDR2: MDHEN, SYDVKM. CDR3 DNA: TGTGCCAGCAGCACCGGGACACGTTATCAGCCCCAGCATTTT. It encodes CASSTGTRYQPQHF.

The chain uses TRBV29-1 and TRBJ1-1; the D is unclear. Between the trimmed V and J ends, which lost 5 bases and 1 base, there was a span of 5 bases. There are 11 residues in the CDR3. Germline loops: CDR1 SQVTM, CDR2 ANQGSEA. DNA of the CDR3: TGCAGCGTTATCAGGAACACTGAAGCTTTCTTT. Translation gives CSVIRNTEAFF.

This rearrangement joins TRBV9 to TRBJ1-1; 9 bases are shared with TRBD1. V was clipped by 4 bases and J by 5 bases; unmatched bases: 9. CDR1 and CDR2 from the germline V gene are SGDLS and YYNGEE. CDR3 length: 15 amino acids. The CDR3 reads CASSIGTGRTTEAFF. The DNA for the CDR3 is TGTGCCAGCAGCATAGGGACAGGGAGGACTACTGAAGCTTTCTTT.

Note on this clone: The junction and the germline gene differ at one end; a read error may be behind it. The V and J genes are TRBV12-3 or TRBV12-4 and TRBJ2-4; the D gene is possibly TRBD1 (6 bases). The length of the CDR3 is 13 residues. This CDR3 is CASSPDLDGTITF. The CDR3 DNA follows: TGTGCCAGCAGTCCCGACCTGGACGGGACAATCACCTTC.

The chain recombines TRBV19 with TRBJ2-3, with unresolved D. CDR1 is LNHDA and CDR2 is SQIVND in the germline V gene (reference sequence). The germline V and J ends were trimmed by 8 bases and 1 base, with 13 bases remaining between them. The CDR3 is made up of 14 amino acids. In nucleotides, the CDR3 is TGTGCCAGTGCTAACGGGTTGGGCACAGATACGCAGTATTTT. Translating it yields CASANGLGTDTQYF. Full variable domain (outside the CDR3, taken from reference TRBV19 and TRBJ2-3): DGGITQSPKYLFRKEGQNVTLSCEQNLNHDAMYWYRQDPGQGLRLIYYSQIVNDFQKGDIAEGYSVSREKKESFPLTVTSAQKNPTAFYLCASANGLGTDTQYFGPGTRLTVL.

The chain combines TRBV5-1 with TRBJ2-7; 12 bases fit TRBD2. The germline V gene encodes CDR1 SGHRS and CDR2 YFSETQ. The CDR3 totals 15 residues. V lost 4 bases to trimming and J lost 4 bases; unmatched junction nucleotides: 6. CDR3 sequence reads: CASSLLAGGEYEQYF. In nucleotides, the CDR3 is TGCGCCAGCAGCCTGCTAGCGGGAGGGGAGTACGAGCAGTACTTC.

This clone was recorded a few times. The rearrangement links TRBV21-1 to TRBJ1-2; TRBD1 is the table's D call and was not checked against the DNA. TRBV21-1 is annotated as a pseudogene. This CDR3 is built from 13 residues. CDR3 coding DNA: TGTGCCAGCCATTTCCCGGGACAGGGCATAGGTACCTTC. Its protein is CASHFPGQGIGTF.

This clone appeared once. V usage is TRBV28 and J usage is TRBJ1-1; D not resolved. From germline, CDR1 is MDHEN and CDR2 SYDVKM. The CDR3 runs 15 residues. V was shortened by 4 bases and J by 1 base, with 13 bases between the two germline ends. CDR3 DNA: TGTGCCAGCAGTTCTCTTTCAGTTCGGAACACTGAAGCTTTCTTT. This sequence encodes CASSSLSVRNTEAFF. The full variable domain, in which reference TRBV28 and TRBJ1-1 provide the parts outside the CDR3, is DVKVTQSSRYLVKRTGEKVFLECVQDMDHENMFWYRQDPGLGLRLIYFSYDVKMKEKGDIPEGYSVSREKKERFSLILESASTNQTSMYLCASSSLSVRNTEAFFGQGTRLTVV.